This T cell receptor beta chain was sequenced for a study of T cell repertoires in cytomegalovirus infection. Study-wide background: The public TCR beta signatures pointed to both CMV infection and matching HLA type. Findings and caveats of the study: Dominant in the ex vivo response were TCR beta clonotypes restricted by HLA-C and specific for CMV.

TCRdb re-called the reads through MiXCR, storing one row per CDR3 protein. The sample records 200,000 to 250,000 distinct CDR3 sequences, 9% to 15% being singletons. This clonotype was picked up many times. Its antigen is undetermined. Germline lookup yields CDR1 LGHNA and CDR2 YSLEER. The V segment lost 0 bases and the J segment 3 bases; nucleotides outside the gene matches: 7. The CDR3 extends over 17 amino acids. This TCR was recovered from a human donor in good health (CMV status not recorded). Some clones in this sample may be carry-over from other donors' samples. The J gene is TRBJ2-1, the V gene TRBV4-3; 8 nucleotides line up with TRBD2. The material sequenced was PBMCs. CDR3 in amino acids: CASSQELAGGFYNEQFF. CDR3 bases: TGCGCCAGCAGCCAAGAATTGGCGGGAGGCTTCTACAATGAGCAGTTCTTC.